The rows below give T cell receptor beta chains drawn from one sample of a study of blood T cell repertoires in COVID-19. Method: immunoSEQ multiplex PCR; TCRdb's copy keeps in-frame clones and lacks some. The data contain approximately 210,000 clones, almost 85% of them singletons. What was sequenced was peripheral blood. The receptors derive from a woman aged 50 to 60 with active or convalescent COVID-19. The CDR3 runs from the conserved cysteine through the conserved F or W. A D gene is named only where the DNA matches it firmly. Clone size, where shown, is once, few, many, or a class for clones that have expanded.

size: few; V: TRBV12-5; D: -; J: TRBJ2-1; CDR3: CASVLGGRGPYNEQFF; DNA: TGTGCTAGTGTTCTCGGAGGGCGGGGGCCCTACAATGAGCAGTTCTTC
size: -; V: TRBV30; D: -; J: TRBJ1-1; CDR3: CAWSVGGNTEAFF; DNA: TGTGCCTGGAGTGTGGGAGGGAACACTGAAGCTTTCTTT
size: -; V: TRBV4-2; D: TRBD1; J: TRBJ2-3; CDR3: CASSQGQGVGDTQYF; DNA: TGTGCCAGCAGCCAAGGGCAGGGGGTAGGAGATACGCAGTATTTT
size: -; V: TRBV28; D: -; J: TRBJ1-5; CDR3: CASSAVGGSNQPQHF; DNA: TGTGCCAGCAGTGCCGTTGGGGGGAGCAATCAGCCCCAGCATTTT
size: few; V: TRBV6-5; D: TRBD1; J: TRBJ2-1; CDR3: CASRRDRNNEQFF; DNA: TGTGCCAGCAGAAGGGACAGGAACAATGAGCAGTTCTTC
size: -; V: TRBV6-5; D: TRBD2; J: TRBJ2-1; CDR3: CASRGTSIIHEQFF; DNA: TGTGCCAGCAGGGGGACTAGCATCATCCATGAGCAGTTCTTC
size: -; V: TRBV6-5; D: -; J: TRBJ2-6; CDR3: CASGLGVQGANVLTF; DNA: TGTGCCAGCGGACTAGGGGTACAGGGAGCCAACGTCCTGACTTTC
size: -; V: TRBV6-5; D: -; J: TRBJ2-3; CDR3: CASLDSSLGTDTQYF; DNA: TGTGCCAGTCTCGACAGCAGCCTGGGCACAGATACGCAGTATTTT
size: -; V: TRBV5-4; D: TRBD2; J: TRBJ2-1; CDR3: CASSPGASGMVEQFF; DNA: TGTGCCAGCAGCCCTGGGGCTAGCGGGATGGTTGAGCAGTTCTTC
size: -; V: TRBV18; D: -; J: TRBJ1-2; CDR3: CASSPTRGGDGYTF; DNA: TGTGCCAGCTCACCAACTCGCGGGGGGGATGGCTACACCTTC
size: -; V: TRBV11-1; D: TRBD2; J: TRBJ2-1; CDR3: CASSLGGLVGLNEQFF; DNA: TGTGCCAGCAGCTTAGGGGGACTAGTGGGCCTCAATGAGCAGTTCTTC
size: -; V: TRBV5-1; D: TRBD2; J: TRBJ2-1; CDR3: CASSLAPLAGVHEQFF; DNA: TGCGCCAGCAGCTTGGCCCCACTAGCGGGGGTTCATGAGCAGTTCTTC
size: -; V: TRBV11-1; D: TRBD1; J: TRBJ1-5; CDR3: CASSLSGGLNQPQHF; DNA: TGTGCCAGCAGCTTGTCAGGGGGCCTCAATCAGCCCCAGCATTTT
size: -; V: TRBV27; D: -; J: TRBJ1-5; CDR3: CASSQGTYSNQPQHF; DNA: TGTGCCAGTTCTCAGGGGACCTATAGCAATCAGCCCCAGCATTTT
size: few; V: TRBV12-3/TRBV12-4; D: -; J: TRBJ1-5; CDR3: CASSNSNQPQHF; DNA: TGTGCCAGCAGCAATAGCAATCAGCCCCAGCATTTT
size: -; V: TRBV11-2; D: TRBD2; J: TRBJ2-3; CDR3: CASSPTGGATQYF; DNA: TGTGCCAGCAGCCCCACCGGGGGGGCTACGCAGTATTTT
size: -; V: TRBV11-3; D: -; J: TRBJ2-5; CDR3: CASSLGGGTQETQYF; DNA: TGTGCCAGCAGCTTAGGGGGCGGTACACAAGAGACCCAGTACTTC
size: -; V: TRBV11-2; D: TRBD1; J: TRBJ1-1; CDR3: CASSPGVRGLGTEAFF; DNA: TGTGCCAGCAGCCCAGGGGTTAGGGGGCTGGGCACTGAAGCTTTCTTT
size: -; V: TRBV5-5; D: -; J: TRBJ1-2; CDR3: CASSLSMGLGYGYTF; DNA: TGTGCCAGCAGCTTGTCCATGGGCTTGGGCTATGGCTACACCTTC
size: -; V: TRBV28; D: TRBD1; J: TRBJ2-7; CDR3: CASTGGRNEQYF; DNA: TGTGCCAGCACAGGGGGCCGCAACGAGCAGTACTTC
size: -; V: TRBV30; D: TRBD2; J: TRBJ2-3; CDR3: CAWSVLAGGTDTQYF; DNA: TGTGCCTGGAGTGTACTAGCGGGCGGCACAGATACGCAGTATTTT
size: -; V: TRBV4-2; D: TRBD1; J: TRBJ1-3; CDR3: CASSQDTGQGYSGNTIYF; DNA: TGTGCCAGCAGCCAAGATACGGGACAGGGTTACTCTGGAAACACCATATATTTT
size: -; V: TRBV29-1; D: -; J: TRBJ1-1; CDR3: CSVDRGNTEAFF; DNA: TGCAGCGTGGACAGAGGTAACACTGAAGCTTTCTTT
size: -; V: TRBV6-1; D: -; J: TRBJ1-5; CDR3: CASSERPRGHVHQPQHF; DNA: TGTGCCAGCAGTGAAAGGCCCCGAGGGCATGTTCATCAGCCCCAGCATTTT
size: -; V: TRBV2; D: -; J: TRBJ1-1; CDR3: CASSALFTEAFF; DNA: TGTGCCAGCAGTGCCCTGTTCACTGAAGCTTTCTTT
size: -; V: TRBV11-2; D: -; J: TRBJ1-6; CDR3: CASSLVYRIGSPLHF; DNA: TGTGCCAGCAGCTTAGTGTACAGAATAGGCTCACCCCTCCACTTT
size: -; V: TRBV15; D: TRBD1; J: TRBJ1-2; CDR3: CATSRPHRGSYYGYTF; DNA: TGTGCCACCAGCAGGCCTCACAGGGGGAGTTACTATGGCTACACCTTC
size: -; V: TRBV19; D: -; J: TRBJ1-6; CDR3: CASRGGRLQNSPLHF; DNA: TGTGCCAGCCGCGGGGGGAGATTGCAGAATTCACCCCTCCACTTT
size: -; V: TRBV5-4; D: -; J: TRBJ2-1; CDR3: CASSEPGQRGYNEQFF; DNA: TGTGCCAGCAGCGAACCCGGACAGCGGGGCTACAATGAGCAGTTCTTC
size: -; V: TRBV3-1/TRBV3-2; D: TRBD1; J: TRBJ1-4; CDR3: CACRNTGGDEKLFF; DNA: TGTGCCTGTCGAAACACAGGGGGAGATGAAAAACTGTTTTTT
size: few; V: TRBV30; D: TRBD1; J: TRBJ1-4; CDR3: CAWATGGRNEKLFF; DNA: TGTGCCTGGGCGACAGGGGGCCGTAATGAAAAACTGTTTTTT
size: once; V: TRBV10-3; D: TRBD1; J: TRBJ1-5; CDR3: CAISPTGGNQPQHF; DNA: TGTGCCATCAGTCCGACAGGGGGCAATCAGCCCCAGCATTTT
size: -; V: TRBV28; D: -; J: TRBJ2-3; CDR3: CASSSGASTDTQYF; DNA: TGTGCCAGCAGTTCAGGGGCTAGCACAGATACGCAGTATTTT
size: -; V: TRBV5-1; D: -; J: TRBJ1-1; CDR3: CASSFGRANTEAFF; DNA: TGCGCCAGCAGCTTCGGGCGGGCGAACACTGAAGCTTTCTTT
size: -; V: TRBV5-4; D: -; J: TRBJ2-5; CDR3: CASSYPGGRETQYF; DNA: TGTGCCAGCAGTTACCCGGGGGGCCGGGAGACCCAGTACTTC
size: -; V: TRBV23-1; D: -; J: TRBJ1-1; CDR3: CASSQSRNSSSSDTEAFF; DNA: TGCGCCAGCAGTCAATCTCGGAATAGCAGTAGCTCGGACACTGAAGCTTTCTTT
size: -; V: TRBV5-1; D: -; J: TRBJ1-1; CDR3: CASSLAPGVNTEAFF; DNA: TGCGCCAGCAGCTTGGCCCCAGGGGTGAACACTGAAGCTTTCTTT
size: -; V: TRBV7-9; D: -; J: TRBJ1-1; CDR3: CASSPSVNTEAFF; DNA: TGTGCCAGCAGCCCCTCAGTGAACACTGAAGCTTTCTTT
size: -; V: TRBV7-3; D: TRBD2; J: TRBJ2-5; CDR3: CASSLGLAGVEETQYF; DNA: TGTGCCAGCAGCTTGGGACTAGCGGGAGTGGAGGAGACCCAGTACTTC
size: once; V: TRBV6-1; D: TRBD2; J: TRBJ2-4; CDR3: CASSARGGAGAKNIQYF; DNA: TGTGCCAGCAGTGCACGGGGAGGGGCCGGAGCAAAAAACATTCAGTACTTC
size: -; V: TRBV6-5; D: -; J: TRBJ1-4; CDR3: CASSYLDREKLFF; DNA: TGTGCCAGCAGTTACCTCGACAGGGAAAAACTGTTTTTT
size: -; V: TRBV25-1; D: TRBD1; J: TRBJ1-4; CDR3: CASSAQRGQGEEKLFF; DNA: TGTGCCAGCAGTGCCCAACGGGGACAGGGAGAAGAAAAACTGTTTTTT
size: -; V: TRBV29-1; D: TRBD1; J: TRBJ2-1; CDR3: CSDGQDRGLYNEQFF; DNA: TGCAGCGACGGGCAAGACAGGGGGCTCTACAATGAGCAGTTCTTC
size: -; V: TRBV5-6; D: -; J: TRBJ1-2; CDR3: CASRASGGPVGYTF; DNA: TGTGCCAGCAGGGCTTCGGGGGGTCCGGTCGGCTACACCTTC
size: -; V: TRBV19; D: -; J: TRBJ1-1; CDR3: CASSKGRGAEAFF; DNA: TGTGCCAGTAGTAAAGGCCGCGGGGCTGAAGCTTTCTTT
size: -; V: TRBV24-1; D: TRBD1; J: TRBJ1-3; CDR3: CATSEGDRGSGNTIYF; DNA: TGTGCCACCAGTGAGGGGGACAGGGGATCCGGAAACACCATATATTTT
size: few; V: TRBV24-1; D: TRBD1; J: TRBJ2-7; CDR3: CATRPGQGGEQYF; DNA: TGTGCCACCCGACCGGGACAGGGGGGCGAGCAGTACTTC
size: -; V: TRBV28; D: -; J: TRBJ1-1; CDR3: CASSRGFVAFF; DNA: TGTGCCAGCAGTCGGGGGTTCGTGGCTTTCTTT
size: -; V: TRBV3-1/TRBV3-2; D: TRBD1; J: TRBJ2-6; CDR3: CASSHDRGRGGANVLTF; DNA: TGTGCCAGCAGCCACGACAGGGGAAGGGGTGGGGCCAACGTCCTGACTTTC
size: -; V: TRBV6-2/TRBV6-3; D: TRBD1; J: TRBJ1-5; CDR3: CASSRTGTGINQPQHF; DNA: TGTGCCAGCAGTCGTACCGGGACAGGTATCAATCAGCCCCAGCATTTT
size: -; V: TRBV27; D: TRBD1; J: TRBJ1-1; CDR3: CASSQYRGKTEAFF; DNA: TGTGCCAGCAGTCAGTACAGGGGGAAGACTGAAGCTTTCTTT